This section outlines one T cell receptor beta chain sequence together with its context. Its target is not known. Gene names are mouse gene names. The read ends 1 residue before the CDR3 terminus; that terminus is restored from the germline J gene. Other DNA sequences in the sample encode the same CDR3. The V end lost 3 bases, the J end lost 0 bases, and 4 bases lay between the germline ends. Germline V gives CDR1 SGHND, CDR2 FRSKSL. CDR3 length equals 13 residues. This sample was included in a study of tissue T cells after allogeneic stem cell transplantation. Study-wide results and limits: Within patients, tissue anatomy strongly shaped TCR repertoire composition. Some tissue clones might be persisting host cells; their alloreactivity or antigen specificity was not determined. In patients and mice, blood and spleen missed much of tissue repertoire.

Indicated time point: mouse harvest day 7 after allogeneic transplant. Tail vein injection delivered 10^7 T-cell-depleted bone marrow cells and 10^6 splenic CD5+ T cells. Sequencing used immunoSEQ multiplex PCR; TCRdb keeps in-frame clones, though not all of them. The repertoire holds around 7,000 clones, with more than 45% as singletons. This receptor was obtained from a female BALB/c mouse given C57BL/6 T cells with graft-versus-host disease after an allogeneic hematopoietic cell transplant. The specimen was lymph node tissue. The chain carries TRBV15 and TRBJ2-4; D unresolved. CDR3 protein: CASSLDSQNTLYF. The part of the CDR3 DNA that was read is TGTGCCAGCAGTTTGGACAGTCAAAACACCTTGTAC. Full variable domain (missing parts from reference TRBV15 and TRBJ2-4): DAGVTQTPRHEVAEKGQTIILKCEPVSGHNDLFWYRQTKIQGLELLSYFRSKSLMEDGGAFKDRFKAEMLNSSFSTLKIQPTEPKDSAVYLCASSLDSQNTLYFGAGTRLSVL.